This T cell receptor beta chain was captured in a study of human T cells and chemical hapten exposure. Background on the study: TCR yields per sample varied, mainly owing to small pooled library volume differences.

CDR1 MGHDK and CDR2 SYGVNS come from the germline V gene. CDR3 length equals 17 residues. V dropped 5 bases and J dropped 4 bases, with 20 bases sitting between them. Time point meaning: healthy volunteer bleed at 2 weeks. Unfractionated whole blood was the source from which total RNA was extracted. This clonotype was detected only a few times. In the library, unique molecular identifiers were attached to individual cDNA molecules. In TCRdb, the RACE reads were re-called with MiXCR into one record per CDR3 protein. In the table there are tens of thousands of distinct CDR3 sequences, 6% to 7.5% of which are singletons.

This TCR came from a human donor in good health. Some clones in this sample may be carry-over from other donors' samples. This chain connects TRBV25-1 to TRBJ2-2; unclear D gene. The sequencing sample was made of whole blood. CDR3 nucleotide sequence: TGTGCCAGCAGTCCCCGCCCGGGTGAGGTTGGCACCGGGGAGCTGTTTTTT. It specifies CASSPRPGEVGTGELFF. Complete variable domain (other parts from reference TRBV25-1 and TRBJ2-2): EADIYQTPRYLVIGTGKKITLECSQTMGHDKMYWYQQDPGMELHLIHYSYGVNSTEKGDLSSESTVSRIRTEHFPLTLESARPSHTSQYLCASSPRPGEVGTGELFFGEGSRLTVL.